This TCR beta chain was obtained from a study of cytomegalovirus exposure and HLA in healthy donors. Trimming shortened V by 8 bases and J by 3 bases, and 29 bases separated the two germline ends. The germline CDR1 and CDR2 sequences are SEHNR and FQNEAQ (reference sequence). This CDR3 spans 18 amino acids. Findings and limits, study-wide: Roughly uniform depth of sequencing across donors was assumed in presence/absence analyses.

In the PCR, 60 Vbeta and 13 Jbeta primers were used. Generated by immunoSEQ multiplex PCR, the TCRdb table keeps only in-frame clones and is missing some. The sample has some 66,000 clones, 70% to 90% seen once. Details on this clone: Its antigen is unknown.

Input material: PBMCs. The TCR was taken from a woman in her thirties in good health and CMV-seronegative. The chain couples TRBV7-9 to TRBJ2-7; D is perhaps TRBD1 (5 bases). CDR3 nucleotide sequence: TGTGCCAGCGGGGCTACTCGGGCCCCGGGCCCCATCCACTACGAGCAGTACTTC. It is translated as CASGATRAPGPIHYEQYF.